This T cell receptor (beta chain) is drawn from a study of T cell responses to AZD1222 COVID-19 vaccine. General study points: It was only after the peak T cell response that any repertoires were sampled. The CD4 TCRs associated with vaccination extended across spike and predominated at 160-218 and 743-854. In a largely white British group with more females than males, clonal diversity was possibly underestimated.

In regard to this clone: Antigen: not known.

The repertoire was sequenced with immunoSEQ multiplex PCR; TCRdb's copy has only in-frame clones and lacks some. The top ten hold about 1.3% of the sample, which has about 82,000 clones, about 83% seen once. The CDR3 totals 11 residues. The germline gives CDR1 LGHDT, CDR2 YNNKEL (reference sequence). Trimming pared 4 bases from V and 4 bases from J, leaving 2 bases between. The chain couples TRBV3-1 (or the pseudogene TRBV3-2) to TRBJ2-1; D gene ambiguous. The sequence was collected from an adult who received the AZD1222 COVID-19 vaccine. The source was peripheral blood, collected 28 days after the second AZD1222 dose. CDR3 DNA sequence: TGTGCCAGCAGCCTTTACAATGAGCAGTTCTTC. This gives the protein CASSLYNEQFF.